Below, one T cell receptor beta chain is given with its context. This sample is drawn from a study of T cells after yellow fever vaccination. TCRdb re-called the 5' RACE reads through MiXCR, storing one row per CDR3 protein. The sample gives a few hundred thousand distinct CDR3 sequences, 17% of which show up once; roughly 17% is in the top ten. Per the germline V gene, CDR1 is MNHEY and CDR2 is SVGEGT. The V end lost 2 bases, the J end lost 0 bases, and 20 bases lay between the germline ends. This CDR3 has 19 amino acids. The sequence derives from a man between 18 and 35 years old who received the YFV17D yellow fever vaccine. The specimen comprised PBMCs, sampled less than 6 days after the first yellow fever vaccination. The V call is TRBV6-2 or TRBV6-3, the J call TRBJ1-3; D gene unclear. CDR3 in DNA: TGTGCCAGCAGTTACCTGACCTACCGACCGACGAGCTCTGGAAACACCATATATTTT. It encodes CASSYLTYRPTSSGNTIYF.